Listed here are 3 T cell receptor beta chains from one sample, sequenced in a study of blood T cell repertoires in COVID-19. Assay: immunoSEQ multiplex PCR; the TCRdb copy retains only in-frame clones and omits some. The sample holds 60,000 to 70,000 clones; approximately 91% are singletons and the top ten take around 14%. The sample was peripheral blood. The receptors come from a human donor with active COVID-19. The donor label of this sample is uncertain.

This sequence joins TRBV5-1 and TRBJ2-7, with 11 bases aligning to TRBD2. Losses at the gene ends were 4 bases for V and 2 bases for J; bases not matched to a gene: 8. Germline assignment: CDR1 SGHRS and CDR2 YFSETQ. The CDR3 loop spans 16 amino acids. The CDR3 bases are TGCGCCAGCAGCAAATCTAGCGGGAGGCAAGCCTACGAGCAGTACTTC. As protein: CASSKSSGRQAYEQYF.

This chain uses TRBV29-1 with TRBJ2-7; TRBD1 matches 7 bases. CDR1 and CDR2 (germline): SQVTM, ANQGSEA. V shed 6 bases and J 3 bases; nucleotides not matched to a gene: 11. The CDR3 runs to 14 residues. CDR3 sequence reads: CSVAERQGLYEQYF. CDR3 DNA sequence: TGCAGCGTCGCCGAGAGACAGGGCCTCTACGAGCAGTACTTC.

The V call is TRBV28, the J call TRBJ2-7; possibly TRBD2 for D (5 bases). The germline V gene has CDR1 MDHEN and CDR2 SYDVKM. V was cut by 5 bases and J by 0 bases, with 14 bases left in between. This CDR3 is built from 15 residues. CDR3 region: CASSPGLMSSYEQYF. The DNA for the CDR3 is TGTGCCAGCAGTCCAGGACTTATGAGCTCCTACGAGCAGTACTTC.